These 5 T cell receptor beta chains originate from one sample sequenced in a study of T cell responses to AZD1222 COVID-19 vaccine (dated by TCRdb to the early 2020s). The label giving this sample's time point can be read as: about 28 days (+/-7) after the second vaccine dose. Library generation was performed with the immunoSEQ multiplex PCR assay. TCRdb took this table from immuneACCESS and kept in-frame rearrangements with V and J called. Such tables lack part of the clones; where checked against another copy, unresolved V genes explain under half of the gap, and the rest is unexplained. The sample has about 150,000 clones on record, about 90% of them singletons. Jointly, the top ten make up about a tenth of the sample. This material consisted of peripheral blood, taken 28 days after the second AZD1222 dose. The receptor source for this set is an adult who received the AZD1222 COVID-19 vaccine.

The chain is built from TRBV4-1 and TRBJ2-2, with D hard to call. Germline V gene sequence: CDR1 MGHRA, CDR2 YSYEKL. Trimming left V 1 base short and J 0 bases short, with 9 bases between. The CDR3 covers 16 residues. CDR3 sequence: CASSQGHLTNTGELFF. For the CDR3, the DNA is TGCGCCAGCAGCCAAGGACACCTAACGAACACCGGGGAGCTGTTTTTT.

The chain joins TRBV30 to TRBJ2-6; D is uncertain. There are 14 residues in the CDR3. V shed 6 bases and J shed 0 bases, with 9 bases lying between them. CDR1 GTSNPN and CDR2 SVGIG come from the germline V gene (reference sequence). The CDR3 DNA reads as TGTGCCTGTGACAAAACCTCTGGGGCCAACGTCCTGACTTTC. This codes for CACDKTSGANVLTF. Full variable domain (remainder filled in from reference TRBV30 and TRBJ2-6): SQTIHQWPATLVQPVGSPLSLECTVEGTSNPNLYWYRQAAGRGLQLLFYSVGIGQISSEVPQNLSASRPQDRQFILSSKKLLLSDSGFYLCACDKTSGANVLTFGAGSRLTVL.

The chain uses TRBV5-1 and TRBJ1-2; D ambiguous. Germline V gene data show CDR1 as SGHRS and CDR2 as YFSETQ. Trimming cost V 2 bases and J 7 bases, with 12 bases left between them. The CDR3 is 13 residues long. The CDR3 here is CASSFSLEGGYTF. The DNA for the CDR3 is TGCGCCAGCAGCTTCAGTCTGGAGGGTGGCTACACCTTC. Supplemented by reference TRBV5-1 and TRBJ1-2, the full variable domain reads KAGVTQTPRYLIKTRGQQVTLSCSPISGHRSVSWYQQTPGQGLQFLFEYFSETQRNKGNFPGRFSGRQFSNSRSEMNVSTLELGDSALYLCASSFSLEGGYTFGSGTRLTVV.

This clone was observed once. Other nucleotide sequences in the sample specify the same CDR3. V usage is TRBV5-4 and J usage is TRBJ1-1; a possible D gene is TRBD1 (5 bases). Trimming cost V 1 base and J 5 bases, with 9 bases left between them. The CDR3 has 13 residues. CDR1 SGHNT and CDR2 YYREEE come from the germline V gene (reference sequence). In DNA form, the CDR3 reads TGTGCCAGCAGCTTGCAGGGCGGAACTGAAGCTTTCTTT. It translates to CASSLQGGTEAFF.

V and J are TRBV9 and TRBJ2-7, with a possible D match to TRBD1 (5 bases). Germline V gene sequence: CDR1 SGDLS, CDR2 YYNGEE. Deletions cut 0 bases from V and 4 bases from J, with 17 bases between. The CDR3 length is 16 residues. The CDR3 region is CASSVGIGADRYEQYF. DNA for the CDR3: TGTGCCAGCAGCGTAGGTATCGGAGCCGACAGATACGAGCAGTACTTC.